The sequence of this T cell receptor (beta chain) was determined in a study of Ad26.COV2.S vaccination and SARS-CoV-2 variants. TCRdb's copy holds only in-frame clones and misses some; the assay was immunoSEQ multiplex PCR. Of 350,000 to 550,000 clones detected, roughly nine tenths appear once; the ten largest clones hold about 2.5%. In germline, CDR1 is SGHRS, CDR2 YFSETQ. This CDR3 has 15 amino acids. V shed 4 bases and J shed 2 bases, with 10 bases lying between them. Documented treatment: 15 to 20 received Ad26.COV2.S at low or high dose, single or two shots; 5 received placebo; per-sample allocation not given. Sampling occurred on day 63 after the first vaccine or placebo injection.

The V and J genes are TRBV5-1 and TRBJ2-6; TRBD1 is a possible D gene (5 bases). The receptor was derived from a person between 18 and 65 years old who received the Ad26.COV2.S COVID-19 vaccine or a placebo. The sequencing here drew on peripheral blood, taken in a trial of Ad26.COV2.S vaccine versus placebo. This CDR3 reads CASSQGVAGANVLTF. In nucleotides, the CDR3 is TGCGCCAGCAGCCAGGGTGTCGCTGGGGCCAACGTCCTGACTTTC.